Described below is a single T cell receptor beta chain sequence and its context. The antigen is undetermined. The data were obtained in a study of CD39 and CD103 CD8 tumor-infiltrating T cells. General study findings and limits: DN TIL clonotypes largely overlapped peripheral memory CD8 repertoires, unlike DP. DP CD8 TILs seemed more oligoclonal than DN, SP and blood memory CD8.

Repertoires were generated with immunoSEQ multiplex PCR, while TCRdb's copy carries only in-frame clones and drops some. Here the sample spans 2,400 or so clones, 72% being singletons. This TCR derives from a human donor with head and neck squamous cell carcinoma. Input material: CD39- CD103- CD8+ T cells sorted from the tumor. Subset given: CD103-CD39- double-negative CD45RA- CD8 T cells.

CDR3 nucleotides: TGTGCCAGCAGTTTATTAATGGGTTTTTCGAGAAATGAGCAGTTCTTC. Residues: CASSLLMGFSRNEQFF. This chain links TRBV27 with TRBJ2-1; D unresolved. CDR3 length equals 16 residues. CDR1 is MNHEY, CDR2 SMNVEV, per germline (reference sequence). V was pared by 1 base and J by 7 bases, with 17 bases between.